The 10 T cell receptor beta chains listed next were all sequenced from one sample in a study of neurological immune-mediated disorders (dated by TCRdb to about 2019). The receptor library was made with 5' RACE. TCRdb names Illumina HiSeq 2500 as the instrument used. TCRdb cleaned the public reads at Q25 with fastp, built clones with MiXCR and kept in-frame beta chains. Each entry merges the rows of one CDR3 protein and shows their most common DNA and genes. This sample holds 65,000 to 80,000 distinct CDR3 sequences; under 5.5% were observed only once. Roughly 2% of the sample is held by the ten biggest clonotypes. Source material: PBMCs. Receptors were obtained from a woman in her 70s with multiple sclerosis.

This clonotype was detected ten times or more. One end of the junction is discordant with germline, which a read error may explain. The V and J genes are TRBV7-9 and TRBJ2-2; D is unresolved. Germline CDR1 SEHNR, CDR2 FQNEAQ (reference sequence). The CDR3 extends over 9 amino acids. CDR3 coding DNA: TGTGCCAGCAGCTTAAACCCGATTTTT. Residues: CASSLNPIF.

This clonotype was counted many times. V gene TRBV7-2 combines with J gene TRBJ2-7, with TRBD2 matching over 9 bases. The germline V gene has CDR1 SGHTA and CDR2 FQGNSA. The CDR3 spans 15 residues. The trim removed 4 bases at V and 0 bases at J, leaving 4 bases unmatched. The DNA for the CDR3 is TGTGCCAGCAGCTCTAGCGGGGTGATCTCCTACGAGCAGTACTTC. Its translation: CASSSSGVISYEQYF.

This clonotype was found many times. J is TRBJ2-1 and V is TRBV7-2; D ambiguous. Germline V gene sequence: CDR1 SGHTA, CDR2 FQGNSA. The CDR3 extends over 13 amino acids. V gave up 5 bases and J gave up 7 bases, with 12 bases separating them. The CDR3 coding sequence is TGTGCCAGCAGCCTCCGTGGGCGGAATGAGCAGTTCTTC. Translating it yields CASSLRGRNEQFF. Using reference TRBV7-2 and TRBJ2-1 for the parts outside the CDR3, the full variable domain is GAGVSQSPSNKVTEKGKDVELRCDPISGHTALYWYRQSLGQGLEFLIYFQGNSAPDKSGLPSDRFSAERTGGSVSTLTIQRTQQEDSAVYLCASSLRGRNEQFFGPGTRLTVL.

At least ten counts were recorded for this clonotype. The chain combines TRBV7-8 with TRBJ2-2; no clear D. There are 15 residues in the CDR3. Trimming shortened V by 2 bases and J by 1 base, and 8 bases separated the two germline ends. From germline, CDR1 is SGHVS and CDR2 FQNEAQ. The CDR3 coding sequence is TGTGCCAGCAGCTTAACTAAACTGAACACCGGGGAGCTGTTTTTT. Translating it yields CASSLTKLNTGELFF.

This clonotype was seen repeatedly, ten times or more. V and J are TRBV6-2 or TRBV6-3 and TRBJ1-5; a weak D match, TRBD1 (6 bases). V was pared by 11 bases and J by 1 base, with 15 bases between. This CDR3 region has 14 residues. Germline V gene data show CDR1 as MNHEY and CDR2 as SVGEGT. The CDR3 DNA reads TGTGCCTGTTCCCCGGGACAAAGCAATCAGCCCCAGCATTTT. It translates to CACSPGQSNQPQHF.

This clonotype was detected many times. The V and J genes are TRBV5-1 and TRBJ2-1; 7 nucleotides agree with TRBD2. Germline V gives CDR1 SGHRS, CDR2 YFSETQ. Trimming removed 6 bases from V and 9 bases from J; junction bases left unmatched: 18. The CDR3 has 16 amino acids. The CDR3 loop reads CASISSVGLGESEQFF. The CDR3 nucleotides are TGCGCCAGCATTTCGTCGGTAGGACTAGGGGAGAGTGAGCAGTTCTTC.

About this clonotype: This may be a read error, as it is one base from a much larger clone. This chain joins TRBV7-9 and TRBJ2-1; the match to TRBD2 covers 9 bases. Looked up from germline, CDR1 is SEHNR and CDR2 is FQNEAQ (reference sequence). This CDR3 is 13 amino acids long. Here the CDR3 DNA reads TGTGCCAGCAGCTTGGGACTAGCCGGTGAGCAGTTATTC. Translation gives CASSLGLAGEQLF.

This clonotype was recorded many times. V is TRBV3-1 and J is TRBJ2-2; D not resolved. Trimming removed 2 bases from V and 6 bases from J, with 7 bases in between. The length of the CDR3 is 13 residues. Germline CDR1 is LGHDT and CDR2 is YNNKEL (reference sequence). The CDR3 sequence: CASSQRLPGELFF. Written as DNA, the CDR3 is TGTGCCAGCAGCCAAAGACTTCCCGGGGAGCTGTTTTTT.

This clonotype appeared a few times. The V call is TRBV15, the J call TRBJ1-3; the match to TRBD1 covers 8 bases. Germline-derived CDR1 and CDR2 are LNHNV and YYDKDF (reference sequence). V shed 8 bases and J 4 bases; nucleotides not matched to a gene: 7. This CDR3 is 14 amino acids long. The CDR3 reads CATSGAGGGNTIYF. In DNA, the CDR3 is TGTGCCACCTCTGGGGCAGGGGGCGGAAACACCATATATTTT.

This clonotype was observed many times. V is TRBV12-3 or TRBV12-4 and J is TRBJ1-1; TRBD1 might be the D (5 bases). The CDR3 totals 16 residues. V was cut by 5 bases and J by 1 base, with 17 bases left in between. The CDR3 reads CASSKGVLSGNTEAFF. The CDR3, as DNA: TGTGCCAGCAGTAAAGGGGTGCTCAGTGGGAACACTGAAGCTTTCTTT.